A single sample is the source of the 20 T cell receptor beta chains below, sequenced in a study of T-cell memory formation after mild COVID-19. TCRdb called the 5' RACE reads again in MiXCR, with one record for every CDR3 protein. The repertoire holds more than 100,000 distinct CDR3 sequences, with 5% to 6.5% as singletons. Source material: PBMCs or a T cell subset sorted from them (not recorded which). The receptors come from an adult woman who had mild COVID-19 (a few samples of this study predate the infection). Cell type and time point are not known.

CDR3 amino acids: CASSQGVTGATEAFF. CDR3 sequence (DNA): TGTGCCAGCAGCCAAGGGGTGACAGGGGCTACTGAAGCTTTCTTT. The chain couples TRBV3-1 to TRBJ1-1, with 8 positions matching TRBD1. CDR1 LGHDT and CDR2 YNNKEL come from the germline V gene (reference sequence). Unmatched junction bases numbered 6, after V lost 1 base and J lost 5 bases. This CDR3 contains 15 residues.

V usage is TRBV12-3 or TRBV12-4 and J usage is TRBJ2-3; 8 bases fit TRBD2. The V and J ends lost 6 bases and 4 bases, in that order; junction bases with no gene match: 12. This CDR3 has 16 residues. The CDR3 bases are TGTGCCAGCAGACAATTTTTAGCGGGGATGCCAGATACGCAGTATTTT. Amino acids: CASRQFLAGMPDTQYF.

This clonotype showed up many times. This sequence joins TRBV5-1 and TRBJ2-1, with 8 bases that match TRBD1. This CDR3 contains 14 residues. The germline CDR1 and CDR2 sequences are SGHRS and YFSETQ. Losses at the gene ends were 7 bases for V and 8 bases for J; bases not matched to a gene: 11. CDR3 coding DNA: TGCGCCAGCGATCCAGGGGGCTTCATGGATGAGCAGTTCTTC. Translation gives CASDPGGFMDEQFF.

This clonotype appeared many times. CDR3 nucleotide sequence: TGTGCCAGCAGCTTTCTAGCGGAAGAGACCCAGTACTTC. This codes for CASSFLAEETQYF. The V and J genes are TRBV11-2 and TRBJ2-5; 7 nucleotides line up with TRBD2. After removal of 3 bases from V and 3 bases from J, the junction contained 1 base not matched to a gene. The V gene's germline CDR1 is SGHAT and CDR2 FQNNGV. The CDR3 runs to 13 residues. The full variable domain, with the rest looked up from reference TRBV11-2 and TRBJ2-5, is EAGVAQSPRYKIIEKRQSVAFWCNPISGHATLYWYQQILGQGPKLLIQFQNNGVVDDSQLPKDRFSAERLKGVDSTLKIQPAKLEDSAVYLCASSFLAEETQYFGPGTRLLVL.

The chain links TRBV18 to TRBJ2-3; D perhaps matches TRBD2 (7 bases). CDR1 and CDR2 (germline): KGHSH, LQKENI. Deletions cut 6 bases from V and 2 bases from J, with 15 bases between. The CDR3 length is 15 residues. CDR3 nucleotide sequence: TGTGCCAGCTCCCCAATGGGGGGGGCCACAGATACGCAGTATTTT. Translated, it gives CASSPMGGATDTQYF.

CDR3 protein: CASSLRLMADTQYF. Written as DNA, the CDR3 is TGTGCCAGCAGCTTAAGGTTGATGGCAGATACGCAGTATTTT. This chain uses TRBV7-6 with TRBJ2-3, with D unclear. There are 14 residues in the CDR3. Looked up from germline, CDR1 is SGHVS and CDR2 is FNYEAQ. The V end lost 2 bases, the J end lost 4 bases, and 10 bases lay between the germline ends.

This clonotype was observed a few times. DNA of the CDR3: TGTGCCAGCAGCGACGGAGGGGGTAACACTGAAGCTTTCTTT. It encodes CASSDGGGNTEAFF. The chain links TRBV9 to TRBJ1-1, with D perhaps matching TRBD1 (6 bases). CDR1 is SGDLS and CDR2 is YYNGEE in the germline V gene. The CDR3 length is 14 residues. V lost 3 bases and J lost 2, with 11 bases in between.

This clonotype was counted only a few times. The rearrangement joins TRBV24-1 to TRBJ2-3; 11 bases are shared with TRBD2. Germline V gene data show CDR1 as KGHDR and CDR2 as SFDVKD. The CDR3 covers 17 residues. Unmatched junction bases numbered 6, after V lost 4 bases and J lost 1 base. Here the CDR3 reads CATSDPGTSGRTDTQYF. CDR3 sequence (DNA): TGTGCCACCAGTGACCCCGGGACTAGCGGACGCACAGATACGCAGTATTTT.

The chain employs TRBV2 and TRBJ2-1, with 7 bases that match TRBD1. J gave up 3 bases and V 6 bases, and 8 bases lay outside the gene matches. The length of the CDR3 is 15 residues. Germline CDR1 reads SNHLY; CDR2 reads FYNNEI. The CDR3 DNA reads TGTGCCAGCAGAGCGACAGGGCCGGGCTACAATGAGCAGTTCTTC. Protein sequence: CASRATGPGYNEQFF. The whole variable domain, remainder taken from reference TRBV2 and TRBJ2-1, is EPEVTQTPSHQVTQMGQEVILRCVPISNHLYFYWYRQILGQKVEFLVSFYNNEISEKSEIFDDQFSVERPDGSNFTLKIRSTKLEDSAMYFCASRATGPGYNEQFFGPGTRLTVL.

This clonotype was counted ten times or more. The chain has TRBV29-1 and TRBJ1-4, with a possible D match to TRBD1 (5 bases). With 7 bases removed from V and 6 bases from J, the gap between germline ends came to 9 bases. In germline, CDR1 is SQVTM, CDR2 ANQGSEA. This CDR3 region has 11 residues. The CDR3 here is CSASRDEKLFF. DNA of the CDR3: TGCAGCGCAAGCAGGGATGAAAAACTGTTTTTT.

This clonotype was seen a handful of times. The chain joins TRBV2 to TRBJ2-2; possible D gene TRBD2, 5 bases. The ends were cut back, 7 bases at V and 1 base at J, with 10 bases in the middle. Germline V gene sequence: CDR1 SNHLY, CDR2 FYNNEI. CDR3 length: 14 amino acids. The CDR3 DNA sequence: TGTGCCAGCACAGAAGGGAGGAACACCGGGGAGCTGTTTTTT. Residues: CASTEGRNTGELFF.

The chain uses TRBV2 and TRBJ2-5; D is undetermined. V shed 2 bases and J shed 5 bases, with 3 bases lying between them. This CDR3 is 11 amino acids long. Germline CDR1 SNHLY, CDR2 FYNNEI. The CDR3 is CASSERETQYF. The CDR3 bases are TGTGCCAGCAGTGAAAGGGAGACCCAGTACTTC.

CDR3 amino acids: CASSYRGASTDTQYF. The CDR3 DNA sequence: TGTGCCAGCAGTTACCGGGGGGCAAGCACAGATACGCAGTATTTT. This chain joins TRBV6-6 and TRBJ2-3; a possible D gene is TRBD2 (7 bases). The V end lost 2 bases, the J end lost 0 bases, and 9 bases lay between the germline ends. CDR1 and CDR2 from the germline V gene are MNHNY and SVGAGI (reference sequence). The CDR3 covers 15 residues.

Only a few counts were recorded for this clonotype. The gene calls are TRBV3-1 and TRBJ2-2; 10 bases fit TRBD1. The CDR3 loop spans 17 amino acids. V gave up 4 bases and J gave up 2 bases; unmatched junction bases: 7. Germline V CDR1 and CDR2: LGHDT, YNNKEL (reference sequence). CDR3 region: CASSPTGTGANTGELFF. The CDR3 coding sequence is TGTGCCAGCAGCCCGACCGGGACAGGGGCTAACACCGGGGAGCTGTTTTTT.

This clonotype was counted a few times. The rearrangement links TRBV5-1 to TRBJ1-1; D remains unclear. CDR1 is SGHRS, CDR2 YFSETQ, per germline. The CDR3 is 15 amino acids. Trimming left V 1 base short and J 2 bases short, with 12 bases between. The CDR3 reads CASSLSSQANTEAFF. In DNA, the CDR3 is TGCGCCAGCAGCTTGAGTAGTCAGGCCAACACTGAAGCTTTCTTT.

The gene calls are TRBV14 and TRBJ1-6; perhaps TRBD1 as D (6 bases). Looked up from germline, CDR1 is SGHDN and CDR2 is FVKESK. CDR3 length: 14 residues. The germline V and J ends were trimmed by 4 bases and 6 bases, with 10 bases remaining between them. The CDR3 DNA is TGTGCCAGCAGCCCCTGGACAGTTAATTCACCCCTCCACTTT. Translation: CASSPWTVNSPLHF.

This clonotype was recorded at least ten times. V and J are TRBV6-6 and TRBJ2-3, with D tentatively TRBD2 (6 bases). CDR1 is MNHNY, CDR2 SVGAGI, per germline (reference sequence). The ends were cut back, 0 bases at V and 6 bases at J, with 7 bases in the middle. The CDR3 loop spans 13 amino acids. CDR3 region: CASSYSSGDTQYF. CDR3 in DNA: TGTGCCAGCAGTTACTCGAGCGGGGATACGCAGTATTTT.

This clonotype has ten or more counts. The chain couples TRBV20-1 to TRBJ1-5; 7 bases line up with TRBD1. Trimming removed 6 bases from V and 3 bases from J; junction bases left unmatched: 11. The CDR3 spans 15 residues. The germline gives CDR1 DFQATT, CDR2 SNEGSKA (reference sequence). CDR3 DNA: TGCAGTGCGATCCGGGACAGCGGAACCAATCAGCCCCAGCATTTT. Translation gives CSAIRDSGTNQPQHF.

In its sample, this clonotype was seen a few times. The gene calls are TRBV2 and TRBJ1-1; tentatively, D is TRBD1 (5 bases). This CDR3 has 14 residues. V lost 4 bases, J lost 5 bases, and 14 bases lay in between. Germline assignment: CDR1 SNHLY and CDR2 FYNNEI. CDR3 loop: CASSGGTGRTEAFF. CDR3 in DNA: TGTGCCAGCAGTGGCGGGACGGGCCGAACTGAAGCTTTCTTT.

There are many counts of this clonotype. J is TRBJ1-5 and V is TRBV12-3 or TRBV12-4; D might be TRBD1 (6 bases). V lost 3 bases and J lost 4, with 13 bases in between. CDR3 length: 15 amino acids. The CDR3 here is CASSFVSGTNQPQHF. In DNA, the CDR3 is TGTGCCAGCAGTTTTGTGTCGGGGACAAATCAGCCCCAGCATTTT.